One sample yielded the 19 T cell receptor beta chains listed below, sequenced in a study of shared clonotypes between healthy human individuals. Here immunoSEQ multiplex PCR was the method, and the copy in TCRdb shows in-frame clones only, minus some. The sample holds 2 million to 2.5 million clones, 85% to 95% seen once. Sequenced input: naive CD4+ T cells from PBMCs. As for subset: CD45RA+ positively selected. The receptor set was obtained from a man aged 18-30 years in good health. Some clones in this sample may be carry-over from other donors' samples.

V is TRBV9 and J is TRBJ2-2; 14 bases line up with TRBD2. Trimming cost V 2 bases and J 4 bases; bases outside gene matches: 7. The CDR3 runs to 18 residues. Per germline, CDR1 SGDLS and CDR2 YYNGEE. CDR3 sequence reads: CASSVTSGRAYGTGELFF. As DNA, the CDR3 is TGTGCCAGCAGCGTGACTAGCGGGAGGGCCTACGGCACCGGGGAGCTGTTTTTT.

To note about this clone: The sample contains more than one DNA sequence encoding this CDR3. J is TRBJ1-1 and V is TRBV27; maybe TRBD1 (6 bases). The length of the CDR3 is 15 residues. Per germline, CDR1 MNHEY and CDR2 SMNVEV (reference sequence). Trimming left V 5 bases short and J 5 bases short, with 18 bases between. CDR3 DNA: TGTGCCAGCAGTCTACTACAGGGTATGGGGACTGAAGCTTTCTTT. Its translation: CASSLLQGMGTEAFF.

The rearrangement uses TRBV28 and TRBJ1-5, with 7 bases identical to TRBD1. CDR1 and CDR2 (germline): MDHEN, SYDVKM. This CDR3 is 15 amino acids long. V dropped 6 bases and J dropped 5; count of bases not matched to a gene: 10. The CDR3 DNA reads as TGTGCCAGCAGCAATTTTGCAGGGGGTTATCAGCCCCAGCATTTT. This codes for CASSNFAGGYQPQHF.

The chain uses TRBV7-9 and TRBJ2-2; the D call may be TRBD1 or TRBD2 (7 bases each). The CDR3 loop spans 16 amino acids. The germline CDR1 and CDR2 sequences are SEHNR and FQNEAQ (reference sequence). With 2 bases removed from V and 5 bases from J, the gap between germline ends came to 15 bases. In DNA form, the CDR3 reads TGTGCCAGCAGCTTAAGCGGGACAGTTTTTACCGGGGAGCTGTTTTTT. Its protein is CASSLSGTVFTGELFF.

V and J are TRBV5-1 and TRBJ2-7; D call uncertain. V lost 4 bases, J lost 3 bases, and 14 bases lay in between. Germline CDR1 reads SGHRS; CDR2 reads YFSETQ. The CDR3 runs 14 residues. The CDR3 region has the DNA TGCGCCAGCAGCCCGGAGCAGCTAGGCTACGAGCAGTACTTC. Amino acids: CASSPEQLGYEQYF.

The chain couples TRBV5-1 to TRBJ2-5, with D tentatively TRBD1 (5 bases). This CDR3 spans 14 amino acids. Germline CDR1 is SGHRS and CDR2 is YFSETQ. The V end lost 4 bases, the J end lost 2 bases, and 12 bases lay between the germline ends. The CDR3 DNA is TGCGCCAGCAGCCCAGGCAGGGCGCAAGAGACCCAGTACTTC. Translation: CASSPGRAQETQYF.

The chain uses TRBV11-2 and TRBJ2-2; no clear D gene. CDR1 is SGHAT, CDR2 FQNNGV, per germline. V was clipped by 1 base and J by 1 base, with 13 bases between them. This CDR3 spans 17 amino acids. DNA for the CDR3: TGTGCCAGCAGCTTAGCCGTAGTGGGGATGAACACCGGGGAGCTGTTTTTT. Its protein is CASSLAVVGMNTGELFF.

CDR3 bases: TGCACCATCGATGATGGTGAGCAGTTCTTC. This sequence encodes CTIDDGEQFF. The chain has TRBV29-1 and TRBJ2-1, with D hard to call. The CDR3 sequence is 10 residues long. CDR1 is SQVTM and CDR2 is ANQGSEA in the germline V gene.

V usage is TRBV11-2 and J usage is TRBJ2-2, with D uncertain. The CDR3 totals 18 residues. Per the germline V gene, CDR1 is SGHAT and CDR2 is FQNNGV. Between the trimmed V and J ends, which lost 5 bases and 1 base, there was a span of 20 bases. Written as DNA, the CDR3 is TGTGCCAGCAGCCCACATCAATCCTCGTCGGTGAACACCGGGGAGCTGTTTTTT. Protein: CASSPHQSSSVNTGELFF.

This chain uses TRBV29-1 with TRBJ1-5; D is undetermined. Trimming stripped 5 bases from V and 4 bases from J, with 9 bases between. The germline gives CDR1 SQVTM, CDR2 ANQGSEA. The CDR3 is 12 amino acids. CDR3 protein: CSVKAGNQPQHF. DNA of the CDR3: TGCAGCGTTAAGGCTGGGAATCAGCCCCAGCATTTT. Supplemented by reference TRBV29-1 and TRBJ1-5, the full variable domain reads SAVISQKPSRDICQRGTSLTIQCQVDSQVTMMFWYRQQPGQSLTLIATANQGSEATYESGFVIDKFPISRPNLTFSTLTVSNMSPEDSSIYLCSVKAGNQPQHFGDGTRLSIL.

Comment on this clone: The sample has other DNA sequences that encode this CDR3 too. This chain links TRBV9 with TRBJ2-1; 8 nucleotides agree with TRBD2. The CDR3 is 15 amino acids. J lost 7 bases, V lost 4 bases, and 10 bases had no gene match. The germline V gene has CDR1 SGDLS and CDR2 YYNGEE. In nucleotides, the CDR3 is TGTGCCAGCAGCCCCCGAGTAGCGGGGCTAAATGAGCAGTTCTTC. It encodes CASSPRVAGLNEQFF.

The rearrangement links TRBV7-8 to TRBJ2-2; no definite D call. This CDR3 has 14 residues. Germline CDR1 and CDR2: SGHVS and FQNEAQ. V was trimmed by 3 bases and J by 5 bases, leaving 10 bases between them. CDR3 in DNA: TGTGCCAGCAGCTTTCGGCAAAGGACCGGGGAGCTGTTTTTT. Its translation is CASSFRQRTGELFF.

The chain carries TRBV11-2 and TRBJ1-1; D is uncertain. The V end was cut by 2 bases, the J end by 0 bases, with 19 bases between. This CDR3 comprises 18 residues. Germline V gene data show CDR1 as SGHAT and CDR2 as FQNNGV. The CDR3 is CASSLFGIPAFMNTEAFF. The CDR3 bases are TGTGCCAGCAGCTTATTTGGGATCCCAGCGTTCATGAACACTGAAGCTTTCTTT.

The V gene is TRBV18, the J gene TRBJ1-4, with a tentative D call TRBD1 (6 bases). Germline V lookup: CDR1 KGHSH, CDR2 LQKENI. Trimming removed 4 bases from V and 3 bases from J, with 12 bases in between. This CDR3 spans 15 amino acids. CDR3 in DNA: TGTGCCAGCTCACGACAGGCTGAGGCTAATGAAAAACTGTTTTTT. The encoded protein is CASSRQAEANEKLFF.

V and J are TRBV11-2 and TRBJ2-7; D unresolved. Trimming removed 5 bases at V and 5 bases at J, with 13 bases between. This CDR3 contains 13 residues. CDR1 and CDR2 from the germline V gene are SGHAT and FQNNGV. The CDR3, as DNA: TGTGCCAGCAGCCCCGGGTACAGACACGAGCAGTACTTC. Protein sequence: CASSPGYRHEQYF. The full variable domain, with the rest looked up from reference TRBV11-2 and TRBJ2-7, is EAGVAQSPRYKIIEKRQSVAFWCNPISGHATLYWYQQILGQGPKLLIQFQNNGVVDDSQLPKDRFSAERLKGVDSTLKIQPAKLEDSAVYLCASSPGYRHEQYFGPGTRLTVT.

CDR3 amino acids: CASSLAGVGNTIYF. The CDR3 DNA sequence: TGTGCCAGCAGTTTAGCAGGGGTAGGAAACACCATATATTTT. This chain connects TRBV28 to TRBJ1-3, with D maybe TRBD1 (6 bases). In germline, CDR1 is MDHEN, CDR2 SYDVKM. The CDR3 has 14 residues. V was trimmed by 2 bases and J by 4 bases, leaving 9 bases between them.

The chain links TRBV29-1 to TRBJ1-1; D remains unclear. CDR1 and CDR2 (germline): SQVTM, ANQGSEA. Trimming took off 7 bases at V and 0 bases at J, with 15 bases between the two ends. This CDR3 comprises 14 residues. The CDR3 region is CSGAWEPMNTEAFF. The CDR3, as DNA: TGCAGCGGCGCGTGGGAACCCATGAACACTGAAGCTTTCTTT.

This chain links TRBV19 with TRBJ1-3; 7 nucleotides match TRBD1. Germline values: CDR1 LNHDA, CDR2 SQIVND (reference sequence). This CDR3 has 15 residues. Trimming removed 7 bases from V and 4 bases from J; junction bases left unmatched: 10. CDR3 coding DNA: TGTGCCAGTAAAACCCAACTGGGACAGGGAAACACCATATATTTT. Its protein is CASKTQLGQGNTIYF. Drawing the rest from reference TRBV19 and TRBJ1-3, the complete variable domain is DGGITQSPKYLFRKEGQNVTLSCEQNLNHDAMYWYRQDPGQGLRLIYYSQIVNDFQKGDIAEGYSVSREKKESFPLTVTSAQKNPTAFYLCASKTQLGQGNTIYFGEGSWLTVV.

V and J are TRBV11-2 and TRBJ2-1; TRBD2 matches at 14 bases. The CDR3 is 15 residues long. Germline V gene data show CDR1 as SGHAT and CDR2 as FQNNGV. V shed 6 bases and J 8 bases; nucleotides not matched to a gene: 6. For the CDR3, the DNA is TGTGCCAGCAGGCCCGGACTAGCGGGAGGAGATGAGCAGTTCTTC. It codes for CASRPGLAGGDEQFF.